The entry below describes one T cell receptor (beta chain). These data originate in a study of quantifying T cell responses using KT2 cells. Study context: Reverse transcription used primers in the TCR alpha and beta constant regions.

Each cDNA got a UMI-containing oligo ligated at its 3' end. An equimolar mix of RC1.1 and RC1.2 primed the beta chain across TRBC1 and TRBC2. TCRdb reanalysed the UMI-ligation and nested PCR reads using MiXCR and keeps one entry per CDR3 protein. The sample lists some 43,000 distinct CDR3 sequences; approximately 15% were seen once. The V gene lost 5 bases and the J gene lost 3 bases, with 14 bases spanning the gap. The CDR3 totals 15 residues. Germline V gene sequence: CDR1 MNHEY, CDR2 SMNVEV (reference sequence). This TCR was sampled from a human donor. V and J are TRBV27 and TRBJ2-1; D tentatively fits TRBD1 or TRBD2 (5 bases each). Sequenced sample: PBMCs spiked with cells of the T cell clone KT2. For the CDR3, the DNA is TGTGCCAGCAGTCCCCGGGACCCGAGCTACAATGAGCAGTTCTTC. This translates into CASSPRDPSYNEQFF.